This T cell receptor beta chain derives from a study of blood T cell repertoires in COVID-19. Study-wide context: Researchers got acute and convalescent COVID-19 samples from the United States, Italy and Spain.

Here immunoSEQ multiplex PCR was the method, and the copy in TCRdb shows in-frame clones only, minus some. The repertoire consists of almost 400,000 clones, with roughly 86% occurring once and the leading ten covering about 1.7%. V gave up 2 bases and J gave up 7 bases, with 12 bases separating them. The CDR3 contains 14 residues. Germline V gene sequence: CDR1 LNHDA, CDR2 SQIVND (reference sequence). Cohort 3 recovery required two negative PCRs, clearance, or symptom resolution. The V and J genes are TRBV19 and TRBJ2-1; tentative D call: TRBD2 (7 bases). Sequencing was carried out using PBMCs or T cells enriched from blood (not recorded which). The TCR originated in a woman between 25 and 40 years old who had recovered from COVID-19. CDR3 coding DNA: TGTGCCAGTAGTATACGGGGGGCGCGAAATGAGCAGTTCTTC. This gives the protein CASSIRGARNEQFF.